This T cell receptor (beta chain) was retrieved from a study of blood T cells in healthy people across ages (dated by TCRdb to between 2014 and 2017). For the study in its entirety: In model experiments, roughly one uniquely barcoded TCR beta cDNA molecule per two T cells was captured by template switching. To avoid experimental bias, donors of different ages were spread randomly across the sequencing lanes. The study measured age-related changes in TCR beta repertoire diversity using deep sequencing normalized with unique cDNA molecular identifiers. The donors were split into four age groups: young (average approximately 16 years), middle-aged (39), aged (more than 60) and long-lived (about 82). For two donors (one aged 18 to 30 and one aged 80 or older), the study analyzed two additional independent replicas of 1 million unique cDNA reads from the same blood draw. The paper's findings and limits, for the study overall: The long-lived group showed more naive CD4+ T cells, fewer expanded clones and increased TCR diversity than the aged group, suggesting age selection. Observed TCR beta diversity correlated strongly with the percentage of naive T cells measured by flow cytometry. Estimates of total diversity based on one million sequenced T cells were regarded as lower bounds and as underestimates. Because the CMV infection status of the donors was unknown, age-related changes in expanded clonotypes may potentially have been confounded. Observed TCR beta diversity per million T cells fell roughly linearly with age, and a significant reduction was already apparent by age about 36. Conclusive comparison of naive and antigen-experienced compartments was prevented by the profiling of bulk unsorted PBMCs.

Library generation was performed with 5' RACE. TCRdb records Illumina HiSeq 2500 as the sequencer. The second PCR ran for about 7 to 11 cycles and used a J-beta primer mix along with a sample-barcoded 5' primer. Each TCR beta cDNA molecule received a unique molecular identifier from a template-switch 5' adaptor carrying 12 random nucleotides. Each sample yielded at least 2.5 million CDR3-containing paired-end reads. First-strand cDNA was synthesized from all RNA with the Mint cDNA synthesis kit, primed by a TRBC-specific oligonucleotide. Following uracil-DNA glycosylase treatment, all cDNA underwent a first 18-cycle PCR with the universal primers M1SS and BC2_uni_R. Turning to the authors' computational methods: For normalization, 1 million high-quality reads were randomly selected from each sample, with every read carrying a distinct molecular identifier. Instead of being binned into consensus sequences, reads with shared molecular identifiers were discarded. MiTCR, with a Q25 quality threshold and the strictest error-elimination algorithm, was used for CDR3 identification, clonotype clustering and error correction. A nonparametric unseen species model with Euler transformation was used to estimate a lower bound on total TCR beta diversity. TCRdb took the public reads, trimmed them with fastp at Q25, ran MiXCR for clone calling and kept in-frame beta chains. Every CDR3 protein is listed once, alongside the most common genes and DNA of its rows. The V and J calls were determined by TCRdb, not by the authors. Counted in this sample were about 1.8 million distinct CDR3 sequences; around 48% of them appeared once. Of the sample, 2.1% falls within the top ten clones.

The 39 donors, aged about 6 to 95 years, were systemically healthy Caucasian individuals from Russia. Roughly 9 milliliters of peripheral blood were drawn from each donor into EDTA-treated Vacutainer tubes. Ficoll-Paque density-gradient centrifugation was used to isolate PBMCs, with at least 7 million per sample. Total RNA, at least 6 micrograms per sample, was extracted from PBMCs with Trizol reagent. The percentages of naive CD45RAhigh/CD27high T cells were determined by flow cytometry on a PBMC aliquot from every donor. A few counts support this clonotype. No antigen is known for it. Qualities for individual bases were not recorded, and no much larger clone is one base off. The sample consisted of blood. The source of this sequence is a woman aged 40 to 49 in good health.

The CDR3 amino acid sequence is: CASSSGQSNEQYF. The nucleotide sequence reads as follows: TGTGCCAGCAGCTCGGGACAGAGTAACGAGCAGTACTTC. The receptor chain draws on TRBV7-8 and TRBJ2-7; 7 central nucleotides agree with TRBD1. Trimming leaves V shorter by 4 bases and J shorter by 5 bases, with the junction holding 5 bases beyond the gene matches. Via the germline V gene, CDR1 is SGHVS and CDR2 FQNEAQ. The CDR3 measures 13 amino acids from cysteine to phenylalanine. The DNA shown is the 39-base CDR3, in frame from base 1.